This T cell receptor (beta chain) derives from a study of cytomegalovirus exposure and HLA in healthy donors. Study-wide points: In all likelihood, a cluster of highly shared sequence variants was a sequencing artifact. Altogether, about 160 TCR beta chains were recorded as cytomegalovirus-associated. A later analysis found most CMV-associated TCR beta chains apparently HLA-restricted.

Use of 60 Vbeta and 13 Jbeta primers characterized the PCR. Produced via immunoSEQ multiplex PCR; TCRdb's table is partial and in-frame only. The table has more than 100,000 clones, over 70% seen once. V shed 3 bases and J 2 bases; nucleotides not matched to a gene: 6. From germline, CDR1 is SGHVS and CDR2 FQNEAQ. The CDR3 runs 15 residues. Concerning this clone: Its cognate antigen is unknown.

The specimen sequenced was PBMCs. The clonotype was recovered from a woman younger than 30 in good health and CMV-seronegative. This chain links TRBV7-8 with TRBJ2-7, with 8 bases that match TRBD1. In nucleotides, the CDR3 is TGTGCCAGCAGCTTTTACAGGGGGGAACCCTACGAGCAGTACTTC. Its protein is CASSFYRGEPYEQYF.